This note documents a single T cell receptor (beta chain) sequence. The target antigen is unknown. The primer mix had 60 Vbeta and 13 Jbeta primers. In the authors' methods: Later, an analysis found 75 million to 100 million unique TCR beta chains, and about 10 million of these were shared. Data came from immunoSEQ multiplex PCR; TCRdb stores just in-frame clones and leaves some out. V and J calls and clone size are those listed in that table; D and trimming were worked out from the DNA. The sample contains about 110,000 clones, roughly three quarters of which appear only once. These data originate in a study of cytomegalovirus exposure and HLA in healthy donors. Study-wide points: Serostatus for CMV was the only available immune exposure information. Most TCR sequences were rare, but some public TCRs occurred in many donors. TCR beta V- and J-gene trimming, according to a later analysis, was linked to a missense DCLRE1C variant.

Per the germline V gene, CDR1 is WNHNN and CDR2 is SYGVQD (reference sequence). With 0 bases clipped from V and 5 bases from J, the junction kept 7 bases outside the gene matches. The CDR3 sequence is 16 residues long. V usage is TRBV10-1 and J usage is TRBJ2-7; 10 bases line up with TRBD1. The receptor comes from a woman under 30 in good health and CMV-seropositive. Sequenced sample: PBMCs. The chain's CDR3 is CASSESGQGGSDEQYF. The CDR3 nucleotides are TGCGCCAGCAGTGAGTCAGGACAGGGGGGTAGCGACGAGCAGTACTTC.